This entry lists 27 T cell receptor beta chains sequenced from one sample in a study of tumor and adjacent non-tumor tissue in lung cancer. RNA was extracted from bulk tissue without any cell sorting. Three rounds of nested PCR, following a modified ARM-PCR protocol, produced the TCRbeta library. TCRdb analysed the multiplex PCR reads with MiXCR anew, one entry per CDR3 protein. The table shows 200,000 to 250,000 distinct CDR3 sequences, with 70% to 75% occurring only once. Sequenced input: lung tumor tissue. The receptors originated from a man aged 55 to 70 with non-small cell lung cancer.

This clonotype was counted a few times. V and J are TRBV10-3 and TRBJ2-5; D gene ambiguous. Trimming shortened V by 10 bases and J by 5 bases, and 11 bases separated the two germline ends. The CDR3 runs to 11 residues. Germline values: CDR1 ENHRY, CDR2 SYGVKD. CDR3 nucleotides: TGTGCCACCGTGAGTGGGGAGACCCAGTACTTC. Amino acids: CATVSGETQYF.

This clonotype was recorded once. This could be a read error, since a much larger clone is one nucleotide away. The chain carries TRBV20-1 and TRBJ1-1; 7 positions agree with TRBD1. Trimming at V came to 1 base and at J to 3 bases, leaving 5 bases not matched to a gene. CDR1 and CDR2 (germline): DFQATT, SNEGSKA (reference sequence). CDR3 length: 14 residues. CDR3 sequence (DNA): TGCAGTGCTAGAGTAGGGACAGTCGACACTGAAGCTTTCTTT. Amino acids: CSARVGTVDTEAFF.

On this clonotype: This may be a read error, as it is one base from a much larger clone. The chain combines TRBV6-5 with TRBJ2-3; TRBD2 matches at 9 bases. The CDR3 is made up of 13 amino acids. Trimming at V came to 2 bases and at J to 9 bases, leaving 3 bases not matched to a gene. In germline, CDR1 is MNHEY, CDR2 SVGAGI. Written as DNA, the CDR3 is TGTGCCAGCAGTTACACTCTAGCGGGGACGCAGTATTTT. Translation gives CASSYTLAGTQYF.

Comments on this clonotype: One junction end disagrees with the germline gene, perhaps due to a read error. This chain connects TRBV20-1 to TRBJ2-3; 9 nucleotides agree with TRBD1. CDR3 length equals 14 residues. The germline CDR1 and CDR2 sequences are DFQATT and SNEGSKA (reference sequence). The CDR3 loop reads CSAKDRGGSDTQSF. As DNA, the CDR3 is TGCAGTGCTAAGGACAGGGGAGGATCAGATACGCAGAGTTTT.

Note on this clonotype: Possible read error: a much larger clone is one base away. V gene TRBV6-5 combines with J gene TRBJ2-3, with a weak D call TRBD1 (6 bases). V dropped 6 bases and J dropped 8 bases, with 21 bases sitting between them. CDR1 MNHEY and CDR2 SVGAGI come from the germline V gene. The CDR3 consists of 15 residues. The DNA of the CDR3 is TGTGCCAGCAGGCCCGACCCCTCGTCAGGGGTTACGCAGTATTTT. Residues: CASRPDPSSGVTQYF.

On this clonotype: Germline and junction disagree at one end, which may indicate a read error. The rearrangement joins TRBV6-2 or TRBV6-3 to TRBJ2-3, with 7 nucleotides matching TRBD2. Germline V lookup: CDR1 MNHEY, CDR2 SVGEGT. CDR3 length: 14 amino acids. The CDR3: CASTQGGHTDMQYF. Written as DNA, the CDR3 is TGTGCCAGCACTCAGGGAGGGCACACAGATATGCAGTATTTT.

This clonotype has ten or more counts. This chain joins TRBV20-1 and TRBJ2-7; D may be TRBD1 (5 bases). V was pared by 5 bases and J by 4 bases, with 12 bases between. The CDR3 totals 12 residues. The germline CDR1 and CDR2 sequences are DFQATT and SNEGSKA (reference sequence). CDR3 region: CSADLPGYEQYF. The CDR3 DNA reads as TGCAGTGCTGACCTCCCAGGGTACGAGCAGTACTTC.

Note on this clonotype: Being one base from a much bigger clone, this may be a read error. The rearrangement joins TRBV4-1 to TRBJ2-7; the match to TRBD1 covers 7 bases. The CDR3 covers 15 residues. V shed 1 base, J shed 8 bases, and the junction held 11 bases outside the gene matches. Germline V gives CDR1 MGHRA, CDR2 YSYEKL. CDR3 sequence reads: CASSQVTGVGYKQYF. The CDR3 DNA follows: TGCGCCAGCAGCCAAGTAACAGGGGTAGGATACAAGCAGTACTTC.

As for this clonotype: The junction differs from germline at one of its ends, possibly a read error. V usage is TRBV7-9 and J usage is TRBJ1-2; no firm D call. Germline V gene sequence: CDR1 SEHNR, CDR2 FQNEAQ (reference sequence). The CDR3 has 14 residues. Here the CDR3 reads CGSSSSSADYGYAF. As DNA, the CDR3 is TGTGGCAGCAGCTCCTCGTCGGCGGACTATGGCTACGCCTTC.

Ten or more counts support this clonotype. The V gene is TRBV11-2, the J gene TRBJ2-1; possibly TRBD2 for D (6 bases). Per germline, CDR1 SGHAT and CDR2 FQNNGV. The CDR3 has 14 residues. Trimming cost V 8 bases and J 2 bases, with 13 bases left between them. The CDR3 sequence is CASGGTSTYNEQFF. CDR3 bases: TGTGCCAGCGGAGGGACTTCAACCTACAATGAGCAGTTCTTC.

On this clonotype itself: With a much larger clone just one base away, this may be a read error. The chain links TRBV6-5 to TRBJ1-5; the D gene is possibly TRBD1 (5 bases). This CDR3 has 13 amino acids. Germline V gene lookup returns CDR1 MNHEY and CDR2 SVGAGI. Trimming cost V 7 bases and J 6 bases, with 13 bases left between them. The CDR3: CASISGTIQPQHF. In DNA form, the CDR3 reads TGTGCCAGCATCTCCGGGACGATTCAGCCCCAGCATTTT.

Concerning this clonotype: An end of the junction does not agree with germline; a read error may underlie this. This CDR3 reads CASSSSPADYGYIF. The CDR3 DNA follows: TGTGCCAGCAGCTCCTCGCCGGCGGACTATGGCTACATCTTC. J is TRBJ1-2 and V is TRBV7-9; D remains unclear. Germline CDR1 and CDR2: SEHNR and FQNEAQ (reference sequence). This CDR3 is 14 amino acids long.

This clonotype was observed once. Relative to the germline gene, one junction end is altered; a read error may explain this. The chain uses TRBV6-1 and TRBJ1-2, with D perhaps matching TRBD1 (5 bases). Germline V gene lookup returns CDR1 MNHNS and CDR2 SASEGT. CDR3 length: 10 amino acids. As DNA, the CDR3 is TGTACGGCGGGGGAGAATGGCTACATCTTC. Encoded protein: CTAGENGYIF.

About this clonotype: A read error may account for a junction end that differs from germline. V gene TRBV11-3 combines with J gene TRBJ1-1; D possibly corresponds to TRBD1 (6 bases). Germline loops: CDR1 SGHNT, CDR2 YENEEA. The CDR3 runs to 20 residues. In DNA form, the CDR3 reads TGTACCAGCAACTTAGGGTCCGCTACAGGGTCGCGGTACCTGAACACTGAAGCTTTCTTT. Its translation: CTSNLGSATGSRYLNTEAFF.

Notes on this clonotype: The junction departs from germline at one end; a sequencing error may be responsible. This chain uses TRBV11-2 with TRBJ2-7; D unresolved. This CDR3 comprises 17 residues. Germline V lookup: CDR1 SGHAT, CDR2 FQNNGV. The CDR3 here is CAISLIPEALKGYEQYF. The CDR3 DNA follows: TGTGCCATCAGCTTGATCCCCGAGGCCCTCAAAGGCTATGAGCAGTACTTC. Filled out from reference TRBV11-2 and TRBJ2-7, the complete variable domain reads EAGVAQSPRYKIIEKRQSVAFWCNPISGHATLYWYQQILGQGPKLLIQFQNNGVVDDSQLPKDRFSAERLKGVDSTLKIQPAKLEDSAVYLCAISLIPEALKGYEQYFGPGTRLTVT.

Concerning this clonotype itself: A clone one base away is much larger, so this may be a read error. The chain combines TRBV4-1 with TRBJ2-1; maybe TRBD2 (6 bases). The CDR3 is 14 residues long. From germline, CDR1 is MGHRA and CDR2 YSYEKL. Deletions cut 3 bases from V and 6 bases from J, with 12 bases between. The chain's CDR3 is CASSQPLAFNEQFF. CDR3 nucleotide sequence: TGCGCCAGCAGCCAGCCCCTAGCGTTCAATGAGCAGTTCTTC.

This clonotype was seen only once. The CDR3: CSARILDTIYF. CDR3 coding DNA: TGCAGTGCTAGGATACTGGACACCATATATTTT. The V and J genes are TRBV20-1 and TRBJ1-3; D is unclear. CDR3 size: 11 residues. Germline V gene sequence: CDR1 DFQATT, CDR2 SNEGSKA (reference sequence). Trimming removed 3 bases at V and 8 bases at J, with 8 bases between.

A remark on this clonotype: Compared with germline, one end of the junction differs, possibly owing to a read error. The J gene is TRBJ2-5, the V gene TRBV5-1; D possibly uses TRBD1 or TRBD2 (5 bases each). This CDR3 contains 11 residues. Germline CDR1 SGHRS, CDR2 YFSETQ. In DNA form, the CDR3 reads TGCGCCAGCATGGGGGAGACAACCCAGTATTTC. Amino acid sequence: CASMGETTQYF.

The rearrangement uses TRBV28 and TRBJ2-7, with 9 nucleotides matching TRBD1. This CDR3 is 14 amino acids long. J was trimmed by 4 bases and V by 6 bases; bases with no gene match: 7. Germline values: CDR1 MDHEN, CDR2 SYDVKM. CDR3 bases: TGTGCCAGCAGGAGAGACAGGGGGTTTTACGAGCAGTACTTC. Its protein is CASRRDRGFYEQYF.

With regard to this clonotype: A much bigger clone sits one base away, suggesting this may be a read error. V usage is TRBV20-1 and J usage is TRBJ2-7; D perhaps matches TRBD1 (5 bases). This CDR3 has 16 amino acids. Per the germline V gene, CDR1 is DFQATT and CDR2 is SNEGSKA (reference sequence). Trimming shortened V by 5 bases and J by 3 bases, and 23 bases separated the two germline ends. The CDR3 coding sequence is TGCAGTGCTGCTGAGGTTTCAGGGATTGCCCGCTACGAGCAGTACTTC. Translating gives CSAAEVSGIARYEQYF.

The chain joins TRBV7-9 to TRBJ1-5; D might be TRBD1 (5 bases). Germline-derived CDR1 and CDR2 are SEHNR and FQNEAQ (reference sequence). This CDR3 has 16 residues. V was trimmed by 2 bases and J by 1 base, leaving 12 bases between them. CDR3 bases: TGTGCCAGCAGCTTAACCCAGGGAGGCAGCAATCAGCCCCAGCATTTT. Protein product: CASSLTQGGSNQPQHF.

Remarks on this clonotype: At one boundary the junction diverges from the germline segment, which might be a read error. The chain joins TRBV4-2 to TRBJ2-7; D perhaps matches TRBD2 (6 bases). From germline, CDR1 is LGHNA and CDR2 YNFKEQ. CDR3 size: 14 residues. CDR3 bases: TGTGCCAGCAGCCAAGGCCGGGTGGACTACCAGCAGTACTTC. This sequence encodes CASSQGRVDYQQYF.

This clonotype was recorded once. A much larger clone differs from this one at a single base, so this may be a read error. The chain is built from TRBV4-2 and TRBJ2-7; D remains unclear. Germline-derived CDR1 and CDR2 are LGHNA and YNFKEQ. This CDR3 has 16 amino acids. The V and J ends lost 0 bases and 5 bases respectively, with 17 bases between them. The CDR3 loop is CASSQDYVEAADEQYF. CDR3 sequence (DNA): TGTGCCAGCAGCCAAGATTACGTAGAAGCAGCTGACGAGCAGTACTTC.

Concerning this clonotype: This clone may be a read error of a much larger clone one base away. This chain links TRBV29-1 with TRBJ2-1; no definite D call. Germline CDR1 and CDR2: SQVTM and ANQGSEA. This CDR3 comprises 12 residues. V lost 4 bases and J lost 15, with 19 bases in between. The CDR3 loop reads CSVAIGLESSFF. As DNA, the CDR3 is TGCAGCGTTGCGATAGGCCTTGAGAGTTCGTTCTTC.

This clonotype is a singleton in its sample. One junction end disagrees with the germline gene, perhaps due to a read error. V gene TRBV30 combines with J gene TRBJ1-1; D ambiguous. The V gene's germline CDR1 is GTSNPN and CDR2 SVGIG (reference sequence). The CDR3 is made up of 11 amino acids. In DNA form, the CDR3 reads TGTGCCTGGGTTCACAACATTGAAGCTTTCTTT. It translates to CAWVHNIEAFF.

Note on this clonotype: Mismatch with germline at one junction end may stem from a read error. J is TRBJ1-6 and V is TRBV11-2; D is unresolved. The CDR3 is 15 amino acids. Germline values: CDR1 SGHAT, CDR2 FQNNGV. In DNA, the CDR3 is TGTGCCAGCAGCATAGGATGTGACAATAATTCACTCCTCCACTTT. It is translated as CASSIGCDNNSLLHF.

Concerning this clonotype itself: A read error is possible here, since a much larger clone lies one base away. The rearrangement uses TRBV20-1 and TRBJ2-3; D might be TRBD1 (7 bases). This CDR3 is built from 19 residues. Germline-derived CDR1 and CDR2 are DFQATT and SNEGSKA (reference sequence). Deletions cut 6 bases from V and 1 base from J, with 29 bases between. The CDR3 DNA is TGCAGTGCCCACGCTGGAGGGGGCGCGAGAGTAGCGGGCACAGATACGCAGTATTTT. Translation: CSAHAGGGARVAGTDTQYF.